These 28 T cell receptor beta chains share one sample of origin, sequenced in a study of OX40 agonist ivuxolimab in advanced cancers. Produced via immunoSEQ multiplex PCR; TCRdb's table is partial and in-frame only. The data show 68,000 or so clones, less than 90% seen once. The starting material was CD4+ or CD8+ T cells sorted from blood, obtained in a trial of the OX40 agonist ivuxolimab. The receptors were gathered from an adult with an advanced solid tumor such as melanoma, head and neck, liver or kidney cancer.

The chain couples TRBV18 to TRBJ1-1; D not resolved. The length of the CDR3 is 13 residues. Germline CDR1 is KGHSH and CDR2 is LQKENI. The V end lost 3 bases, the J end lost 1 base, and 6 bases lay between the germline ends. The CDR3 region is CASSPDQNTEAFF. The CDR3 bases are TGTGCCAGCTCACCGGACCAGAACACTGAAGCTTTCTTT.

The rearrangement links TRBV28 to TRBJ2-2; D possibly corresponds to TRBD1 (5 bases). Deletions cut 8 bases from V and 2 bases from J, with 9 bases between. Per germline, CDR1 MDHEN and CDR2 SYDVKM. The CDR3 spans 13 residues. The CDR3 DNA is TGTGCCAGCTGGGGCCCTAACACCGGGGAGCTGTTTTTT. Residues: CASWGPNTGELFF.

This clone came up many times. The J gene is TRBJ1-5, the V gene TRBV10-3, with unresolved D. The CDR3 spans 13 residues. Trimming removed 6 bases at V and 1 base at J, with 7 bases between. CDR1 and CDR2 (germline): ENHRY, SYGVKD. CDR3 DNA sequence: TGTGCCATCAGCCAGGTGAGCAATCAGCCCCAGCATTTT. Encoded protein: CAISQVSNQPQHF.

CDR3: CASSLGGAGQPQHF. Written as DNA, the CDR3 is TGTGCCAGCAGCTTAGGAGGGGCTGGTCAGCCCCAGCATTTT. The chain links TRBV7-2 to TRBJ1-5; possibly TRBD1 for D (5 bases). In germline, CDR1 is SGHTA, CDR2 FQGNSA. Between the trimmed V and J ends, which lost 1 base and 6 bases, there was a span of 10 bases. This CDR3 region has 14 residues.

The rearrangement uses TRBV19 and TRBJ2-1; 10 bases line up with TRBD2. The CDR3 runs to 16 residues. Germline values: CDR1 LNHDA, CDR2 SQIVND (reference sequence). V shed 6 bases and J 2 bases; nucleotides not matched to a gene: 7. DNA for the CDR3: TGTGCCAGTAGGCTTAAGGGACTAGCGACCTACAATGAGCAGTTCTTC. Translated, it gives CASRLKGLATYNEQFF. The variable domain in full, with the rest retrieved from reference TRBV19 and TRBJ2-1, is DGGITQSPKYLFRKEGQNVTLSCEQNLNHDAMYWYRQDPGQGLRLIYYSQIVNDFQKGDIAEGYSVSREKKESFPLTVTSAQKNPTAFYLCASRLKGLATYNEQFFGPGTRLTVL.

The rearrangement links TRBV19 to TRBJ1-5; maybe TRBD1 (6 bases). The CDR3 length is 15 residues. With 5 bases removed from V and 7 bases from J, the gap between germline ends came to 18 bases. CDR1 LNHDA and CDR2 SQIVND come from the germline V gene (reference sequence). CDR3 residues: CASSPGQRHSQPQHF. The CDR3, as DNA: TGTGCCAGTAGTCCGGGACAACGCCATTCCCAGCCCCAGCATTTT.

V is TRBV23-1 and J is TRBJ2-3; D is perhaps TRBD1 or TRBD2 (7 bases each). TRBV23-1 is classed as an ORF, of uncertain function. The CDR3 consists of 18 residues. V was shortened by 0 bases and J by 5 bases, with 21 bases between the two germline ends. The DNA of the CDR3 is TGCGCCAGCAGTCAATCGCCCCGCAGGGGGGGGGACAGAGATACGCAGTATTTT. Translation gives CASSQSPRRGGDRDTQYF.

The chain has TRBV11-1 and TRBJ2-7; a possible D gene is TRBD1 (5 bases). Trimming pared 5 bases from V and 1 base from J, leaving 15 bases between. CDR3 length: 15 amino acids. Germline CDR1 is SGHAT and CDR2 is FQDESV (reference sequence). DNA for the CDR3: TGTGCCAGCAGCCCTCCAGGGTCCAATTCCTACGAGCAGTACTTC. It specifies CASSPPGSNSYEQYF. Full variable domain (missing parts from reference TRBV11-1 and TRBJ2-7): EAEVAQSPRYKITEKSQAVAFWCDPISGHATLYWYRQILGQGPELLVQFQDESVVDDSQLPKDRFSAERLKGVDSTLKIQPAELGDSAMYLCASSPPGSNSYEQYFGPGTRLTVT.

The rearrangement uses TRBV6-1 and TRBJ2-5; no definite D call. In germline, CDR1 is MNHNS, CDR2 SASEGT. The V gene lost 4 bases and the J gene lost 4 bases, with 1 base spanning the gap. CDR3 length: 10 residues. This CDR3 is CASSVETQYF. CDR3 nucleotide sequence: TGTGCCAGCAGTGTAGAGACCCAGTACTTC.

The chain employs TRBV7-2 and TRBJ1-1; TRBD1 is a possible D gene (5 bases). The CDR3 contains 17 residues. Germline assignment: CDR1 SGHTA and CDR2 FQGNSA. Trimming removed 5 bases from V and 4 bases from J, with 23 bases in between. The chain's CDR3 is CASSPDKRTGRGTEAFF. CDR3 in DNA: TGTGCCAGCAGCCCGGATAAGAGAACGGGAAGGGGCACTGAAGCTTTCTTT. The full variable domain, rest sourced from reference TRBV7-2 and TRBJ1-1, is GAGVSQSPSNKVTEKGKDVELRCDPISGHTALYWYRQSLGQGLEFLIYFQGNSAPDKSGLPSDRFSAERTGGSVSTLTIQRTQQEDSAVYLCASSPDKRTGRGTEAFFGQGTRLTVV.

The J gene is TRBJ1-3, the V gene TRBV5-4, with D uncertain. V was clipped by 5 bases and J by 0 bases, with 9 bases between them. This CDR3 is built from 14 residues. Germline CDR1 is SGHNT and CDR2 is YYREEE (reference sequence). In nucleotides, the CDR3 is TGTGCCAGCAGTTTCTCTAGCTCTGGAAACACCATATATTTT. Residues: CASSFSSSGNTIYF.

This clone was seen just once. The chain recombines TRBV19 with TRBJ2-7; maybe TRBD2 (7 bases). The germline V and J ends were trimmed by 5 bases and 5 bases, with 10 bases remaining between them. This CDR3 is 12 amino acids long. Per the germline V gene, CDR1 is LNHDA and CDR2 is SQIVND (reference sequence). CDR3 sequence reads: CASSGRGNEQYF. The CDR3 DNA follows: TGTGCCAGTAGTGGGAGGGGGAACGAGCAGTACTTC.

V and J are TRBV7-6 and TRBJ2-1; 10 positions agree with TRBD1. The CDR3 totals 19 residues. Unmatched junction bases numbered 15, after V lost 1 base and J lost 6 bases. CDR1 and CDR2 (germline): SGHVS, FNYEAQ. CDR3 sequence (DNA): TGTGCCAGCAGCTTAGTAAGCCCCAAGGGGACAGGGGCCATCAATGAGCAGTTCTTC. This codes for CASSLVSPKGTGAINEQFF.

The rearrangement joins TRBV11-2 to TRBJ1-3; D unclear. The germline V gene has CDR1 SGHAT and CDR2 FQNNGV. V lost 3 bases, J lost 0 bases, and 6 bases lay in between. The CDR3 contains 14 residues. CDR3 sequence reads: CASSFPGSGNTIYF. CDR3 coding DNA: TGTGCCAGCAGCTTCCCGGGCTCTGGAAACACCATATATTTT.

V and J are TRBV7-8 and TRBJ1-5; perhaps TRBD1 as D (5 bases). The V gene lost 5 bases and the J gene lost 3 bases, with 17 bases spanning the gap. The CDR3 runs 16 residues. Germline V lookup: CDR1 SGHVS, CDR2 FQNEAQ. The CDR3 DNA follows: TGTGCCAGCAGCCCCGGGCGGGGGAGCTTCAATCAGCCCCAGCATTTT. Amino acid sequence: CASSPGRGSFNQPQHF.

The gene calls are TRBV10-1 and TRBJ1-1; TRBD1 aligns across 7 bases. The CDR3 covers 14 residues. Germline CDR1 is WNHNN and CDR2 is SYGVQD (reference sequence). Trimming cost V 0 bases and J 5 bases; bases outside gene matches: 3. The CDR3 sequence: CASSESYRGTEAFF. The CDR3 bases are TGCGCCAGCAGTGAGTCATACAGGGGAACTGAAGCTTTCTTT.

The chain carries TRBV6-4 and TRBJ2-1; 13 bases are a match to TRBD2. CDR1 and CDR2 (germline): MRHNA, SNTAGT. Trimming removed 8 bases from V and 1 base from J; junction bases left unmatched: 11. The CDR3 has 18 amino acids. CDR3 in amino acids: CASARTSGRGGSYNEQFF. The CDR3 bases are TGTGCCAGCGCAAGGACTAGCGGGAGAGGGGGGTCCTACAATGAGCAGTTCTTC.

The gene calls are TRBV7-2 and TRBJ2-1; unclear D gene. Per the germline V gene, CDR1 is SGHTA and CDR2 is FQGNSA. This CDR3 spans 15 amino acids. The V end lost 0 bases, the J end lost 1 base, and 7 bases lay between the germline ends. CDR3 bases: TGTGCCAGCAGCTTAGCGGCGACATCCTACAATGAGCAGTTCTTC. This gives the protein CASSLAATSYNEQFF.

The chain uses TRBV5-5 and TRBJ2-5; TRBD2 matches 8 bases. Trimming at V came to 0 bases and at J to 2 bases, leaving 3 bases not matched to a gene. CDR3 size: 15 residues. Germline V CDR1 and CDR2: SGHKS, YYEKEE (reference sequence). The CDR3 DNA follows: TGTGCCAGCAGCTTGGCGGGGGGGGTACAAGAGACCCAGTACTTC. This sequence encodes CASSLAGGVQETQYF.

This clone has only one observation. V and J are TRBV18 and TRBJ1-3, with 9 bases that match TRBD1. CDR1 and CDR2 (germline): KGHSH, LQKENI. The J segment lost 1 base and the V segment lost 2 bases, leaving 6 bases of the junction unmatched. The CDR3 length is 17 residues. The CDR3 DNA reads TGTGCCAGCTCACCAACGACAGGGGGTCGGTCTGGAAACACCATATATTTT. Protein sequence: CASSPTTGGRSGNTIYF.

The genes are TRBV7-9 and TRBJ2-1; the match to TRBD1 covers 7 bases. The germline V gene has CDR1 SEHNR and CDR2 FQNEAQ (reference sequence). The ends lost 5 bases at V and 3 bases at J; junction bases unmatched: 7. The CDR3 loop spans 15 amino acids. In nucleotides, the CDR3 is TGTGCCAGCAGCATGTGGGACAGAGACTACAATGAGCAGTTCTTC. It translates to CASSMWDRDYNEQFF.

For the CDR3, the DNA is TGTGCCAGTAGAACCGCAGGGGGGAACACTGAAGCTTTCTTT. Translation: CASRTAGGNTEAFF. This chain links TRBV19 with TRBJ1-1, with 7 bases that match TRBD1. The CDR3 is 14 amino acids. Germline V gene lookup returns CDR1 LNHDA and CDR2 SQIVND (reference sequence). With 6 bases clipped from V and 1 base from J, the junction kept 5 bases outside the gene matches.

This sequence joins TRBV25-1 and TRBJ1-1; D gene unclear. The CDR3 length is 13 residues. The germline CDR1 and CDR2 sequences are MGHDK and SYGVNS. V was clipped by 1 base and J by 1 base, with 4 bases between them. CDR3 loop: CASSELTNTEAFF. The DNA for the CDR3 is TGTGCCAGCAGTGAATTGACGAACACTGAAGCTTTCTTT.

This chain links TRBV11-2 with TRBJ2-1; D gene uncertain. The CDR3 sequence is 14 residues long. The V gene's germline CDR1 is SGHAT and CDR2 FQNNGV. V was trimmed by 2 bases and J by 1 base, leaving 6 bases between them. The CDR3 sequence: CASSLTLSYNEQFF. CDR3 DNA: TGTGCCAGCAGCTTAACCCTGTCCTACAATGAGCAGTTCTTC.

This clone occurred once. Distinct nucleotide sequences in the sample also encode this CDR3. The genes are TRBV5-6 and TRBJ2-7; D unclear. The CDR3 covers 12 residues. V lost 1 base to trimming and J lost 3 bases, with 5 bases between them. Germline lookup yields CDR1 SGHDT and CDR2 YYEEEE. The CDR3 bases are TGTGCCAGCAGCTTGTCAAGCTACGAGCAGTACTTC. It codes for CASSLSSYEQYF.

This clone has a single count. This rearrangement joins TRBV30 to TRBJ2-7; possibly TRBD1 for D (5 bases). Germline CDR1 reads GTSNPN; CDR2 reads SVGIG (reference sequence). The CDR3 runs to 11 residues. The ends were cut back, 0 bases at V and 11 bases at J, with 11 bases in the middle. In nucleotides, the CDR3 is TGTGCCTGGAGTGTAGGGGCAGTGGAGTACTTC. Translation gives CAWSVGAVEYF.

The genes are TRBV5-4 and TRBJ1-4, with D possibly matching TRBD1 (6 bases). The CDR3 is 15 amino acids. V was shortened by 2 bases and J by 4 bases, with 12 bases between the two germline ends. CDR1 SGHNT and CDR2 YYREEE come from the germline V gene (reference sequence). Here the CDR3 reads CASSFPGAGNEKLFF. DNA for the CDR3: TGTGCCAGCAGCTTCCCAGGGGCGGGTAATGAAAAACTGTTTTTT.

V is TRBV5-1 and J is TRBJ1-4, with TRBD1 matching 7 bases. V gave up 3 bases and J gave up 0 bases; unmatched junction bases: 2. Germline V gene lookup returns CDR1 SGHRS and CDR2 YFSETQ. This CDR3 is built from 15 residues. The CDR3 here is CASSWGTATNEKLFF. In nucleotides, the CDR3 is TGCGCCAGCAGCTGGGGGACAGCAACTAATGAAAAACTGTTTTTT.